This T cell receptor (beta chain) was sequenced during a study of CD8 T cells in ankylosing spondylitis. This clonotype was seen ten or more times. The antigen remains undetermined. The TCR beta libraries were generated through quantitative 5'-RACE incorporating molecular barcodes. TCRdb itself ran the 5' RACE reads through MiXCR, one entry per CDR3 protein. The data hold a few hundred thousand distinct CDR3 sequences, with more than 9% observed a single time. Study findings and constraints: Significant enrichment of disease-linked clones was reportedly seen in matched ankylosing spondylitis synovial fluid. A motif of fewer than ten highly homologous TCR beta variants was seen as apparently characteristic of ankylosing spondylitis blood.

Germline CDR1 MDHEN, CDR2 SYDVKM. The CDR3 consists of 17 residues. The germline V and J ends were trimmed by 6 bases and 0 bases, with 21 bases remaining between them. The V call is TRBV28, the J call TRBJ2-7; D could derive from TRBD1 or TRBD2 (5 bases each). This TCR was sampled from a female donor with ankylosing spondylitis or in good health (not recorded which). Material for sequencing was blood, either unsorted or a sorted T cell fraction (not recorded which). The CDR3 DNA sequence: TGTGCCAGCAGCTCCTCGGGGCCAGGGTTGACCTCCTACGAGCAGTACTTC. Its protein is CASSSSGPGLTSYEQYF.